The entry that follows covers one T cell receptor beta chain sequence. These data originate in a study of shared T cell receptors in the human thymus. Generated by immunoSEQ multiplex PCR, the TCRdb table keeps only in-frame clones and is missing some. The sample lists some 760,000 clones; approximately 85% were seen once. In addition, the sample was reused for a study of human thymus T cells. From that second work: Thymus tissue for the work was resected from patients undergoing corrective heart surgery. Repertoires from thymus and blood appeared to show biased V and J gene usage. Thymic repertoires of unrelated individuals were reported in related research to overlap highly.

The sequenced material came from thymocytes. The TCR originated in a girl less than two years old with a congenital heart defect.

The CDR3, as DNA: TGTGCCAGCAGCTTGGGTACTAGCGGGGTCACCCCGAACATCTACAATGAGCAGTTCTTC. Its translation: CASSLGTSGVTPNIYNEQFF. J is TRBJ2-1 and V is TRBV5-4, with 10 bases aligning to TRBD2. Germline CDR1 SGHNT, CDR2 YYREEE (reference sequence). After removal of 0 bases from V and 3 bases from J, the junction contained 15 bases not matched to a gene. This CDR3 spans 20 amino acids.